These T cell receptor beta chains were read from a single sample in a study of blood T cell repertoires in COVID-19. Clones were sequenced by immunoSEQ multiplex PCR, and TCRdb holds only the in-frame ones, with some missing. Of approximately 130,000 clones listed, approximately 84% are singletons. Sample: peripheral blood. The receptors shown here come from a human donor in a cohort sampled during active COVID-19. Both conserved end residues are part of each CDR3. D genes are given only for firm matches. Clone size, where shown, is once, few, many, or a class for clones that have expanded.

>TRBJ2-5|once|TRBV5-4|.
CASSGGLDETQYF
TGTGCCAGCAGCGGAGGACTGGATGAGACCCAGTACTTC
>TRBJ1-4|.|TRBV5-8|TRBD1
CASSQGTATNEKLFF
TGTGCCAGCAGCCAAGGGACAGCAACTAATGAAAAACTGTTTTTT
>TRBJ1-2|.|TRBV7-3|TRBD1
CASSLTGTGAYGYTF
TGTGCCAGCAGCTTAACTGGGACAGGGGCGTATGGCTACACCTTC
>TRBJ1-4|.|TRBV6-5|TRBD1
CASNTQGASNEKLFF
TGTGCCAGCAACACACAGGGGGCATCTAATGAAAAACTGTTTTTT
>TRBJ1-1|many|TRBV6-1|.
CASSEGRGWNTEAFF
TGTGCCAGCAGTGAGGGCAGGGGTTGGAACACTGAAGCTTTCTTT
>TRBJ1-5|.|TRBV19|.
CASSPPGRGRPQHF
TGTGCCAGTAGTCCCCCCGGAAGGGGTCGGCCCCAGCATTTT
>TRBJ2-3|.|TRBV5-1|TRBD2
CASSWAPGGDTQYF
TGCGCCAGCAGCTGGGCACCGGGGGGAGATACGCAGTATTTT
>TRBJ2-1|.|TRBV12-3/TRBV12-4|.
CASRLAGEQFF
TGTGCCAGCCGCTTGGCAGGAGAGCAGTTCTTC
>TRBJ2-3|.|TRBV7-8|.
CASSFKVEGGTGTDTQYF
TGTGCCAGCAGCTTTAAGGTTGAAGGAGGCACTGGCACAGATACGCAGTATTTT
>TRBJ2-7|.|TRBV27|.
CASRYRGRTYEQYF
TGTGCCAGCAGGTACCGGGGTCGTACCTACGAGCAGTACTTC
>TRBJ2-3|few|TRBV28|.
CASRRAGNSDTQYF
TGTGCCAGCCGTCGGGCAGGGAATTCAGATACGCAGTATTTT
>TRBJ2-3|once|TRBV19|TRBD2
CASTPEGTSGTDTQYF
TGTGCCAGTACCCCCGAGGGGACTAGCGGCACAGATACGCAGTATTTT
>TRBJ1-3|.|TRBV6-5|.
CASSPRLGAGNTIYF
TGTGCCAGCAGCCCCAGGCTCGGGGCTGGAAACACCATATATTTT
>TRBJ2-7|.|TRBV5-6|.
CASSLGGGAPEQYF
TGTGCCAGCAGCTTGGGTGGGGGGGCCCCCGAGCAGTACTTC
>TRBJ2-3|.|TRBV11-2|.
CASSFSSGTSTDTQYF
TGTGCCAGCAGTTTCTCTTCGGGGACTAGCACAGATACGCAGTATTTT
>TRBJ1-1|.|TRBV11-2|TRBD1
CASSVGQETEAFF
TGTGCCAGCAGCGTCGGACAGGAAACTGAAGCTTTCTTT
>TRBJ2-7|.|TRBV12-3/TRBV12-4|.
CASSDTGNHEQYF
TGTGCCAGCAGTGATACAGGGAACCACGAGCAGTACTTC
>TRBJ2-7|once|TRBV20-1|.
CSASRQGGSYEQYF
TGCAGTGCTAGTCGGCAGGGAGGCTCCTACGAGCAGTACTTC